This T cell receptor (beta chain) comes out of a study of response to subunit inactivated influenza vaccine. After removal of 4 bases from V and 4 bases from J, the junction contained 4 bases not matched to a gene. The CDR3 extends over 12 amino acids. Germline V lookup: CDR1 GTSNPN, CDR2 SVGIG (reference sequence). TCRdb re-analysed the RT-PCR reads in MiXCR, keeping a single row per CDR3 protein. Of over 150,000 distinct CDR3 sequences listed, over 8.5% are singletons. The rearrangement links TRBV30 to TRBJ2-7; 7 nucleotides line up with TRBD1. Sequencing was performed on CD8+ T cells sorted from PBMCs, taken 23 months after vaccination. The TCR was taken from a man aged 50 to 69 who received an inactivated influenza vaccine. The CDR3 protein is CAWNGRGYEQYF. For the CDR3, the DNA is TGTGCCTGGAATGGCAGGGGGTACGAGCAGTACTTC.